Here is one T cell receptor beta chain with its context. TCRdb redid the calling of the multiplex PCR reads with MiXCR, one entry per CDR3 protein. The sample has roughly 260,000 distinct CDR3 sequences; around 30% are singletons. These data come from a study of breast tumors, draining lymph nodes, adjacent tissues. Axillary draining lymph nodes of breast cancer patients supplied the node samples. The specimen sequenced was axillary lymph node tissue. This TCR came from a female donor with breast cancer. Some clones in this sample may be carry-over from other donors' samples.

CDR3 in amino acids: CASSAEGAYGYTF. The CDR3 nucleotides are TGCGCCAGCAGCGCCGAAGGGGCCTATGGCTACACCTTC. The rearrangement links TRBV5-1 to TRBJ1-2; tentative D call: TRBD1 (5 bases). Trimming pared 4 bases from V and 4 bases from J, leaving 11 bases between. CDR3 length equals 13 residues. Germline CDR1 and CDR2: SGHRS and YFSETQ.